This TCR beta chain was recorded in a study of PD-L1 blockade in urothelial cancer. Overall study: Treatment start was followed by blood analysis at 3 weeks (second dose) and again at 6 weeks.

This CDR3 is 15 amino acids long. The V gene lost 2 bases and the J gene lost 3 bases, with 13 bases spanning the gap. CDR1 is SGHTS, CDR2 YDEGEE, per germline. Study-wide results and caveats: Tumor-linked clones in blood grew more by 3 weeks in durable-benefit patients.

Time point given: pretreatment peripheral blood. The assay was immunoSEQ multiplex PCR, and TCRdb's table has in-frame clones only and misses some. The sample has 50,000 or so clones, 70% to 90% seen once. On this clone itself: Its specificity is not known.

The TCR originated in a man aged 55 to 70 with urothelial cancer. The V gene is TRBV5-8, the J gene TRBJ2-3; D possibly corresponds to TRBD2 (5 bases). The material sequenced was PBMCs, taken around atezolizumab (anti-PD-L1) treatment. In DNA form, the CDR3 reads TGTGCCAGCAGCTTCGGGGTATTCGGAACAGATACGCAGTATTTT. Translation: CASSFGVFGTDTQYF.